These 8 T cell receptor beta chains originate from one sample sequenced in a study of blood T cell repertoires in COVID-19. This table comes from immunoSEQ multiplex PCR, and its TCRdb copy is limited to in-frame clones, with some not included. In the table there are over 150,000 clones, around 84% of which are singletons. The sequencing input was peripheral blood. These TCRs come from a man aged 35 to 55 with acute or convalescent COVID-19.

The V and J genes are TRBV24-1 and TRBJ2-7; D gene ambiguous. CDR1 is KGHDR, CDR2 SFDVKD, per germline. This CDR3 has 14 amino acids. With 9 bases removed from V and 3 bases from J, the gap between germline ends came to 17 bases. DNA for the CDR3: TGTGCCACCGTCCCGACTTATGCTTACTACGAGCAGTACTTC. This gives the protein CATVPTYAYYEQYF.

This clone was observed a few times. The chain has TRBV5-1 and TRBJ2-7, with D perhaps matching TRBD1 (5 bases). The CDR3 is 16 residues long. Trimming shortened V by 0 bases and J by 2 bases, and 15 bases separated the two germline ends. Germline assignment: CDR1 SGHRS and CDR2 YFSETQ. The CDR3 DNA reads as TGCGCCAGCAGCTTGGCCCTAGGCAGGGATACCTACGAGCAGTACTTC. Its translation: CASSLALGRDTYEQYF.

CDR3 nucleotides: TGTGCCAGCAGCGGAGCACAGCATTCAGGGGTAGCTTTCTTT. Translation gives CASSGAQHSGVAFF. The chain combines TRBV9 with TRBJ1-1; maybe TRBD1 (6 bases). CDR1 SGDLS and CDR2 YYNGEE come from the germline V gene. The V and J ends lost 3 bases and 10 bases respectively, with 19 bases between them. CDR3 length: 14 residues.

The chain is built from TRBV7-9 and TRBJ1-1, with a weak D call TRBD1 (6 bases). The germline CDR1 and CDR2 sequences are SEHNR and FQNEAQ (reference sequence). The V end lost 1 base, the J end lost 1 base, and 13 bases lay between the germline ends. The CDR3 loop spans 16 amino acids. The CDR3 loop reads CASSLDRDLKNTEAFF. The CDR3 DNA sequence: TGTGCCAGCAGCTTAGACAGGGACCTAAAGAACACTGAAGCTTTCTTT. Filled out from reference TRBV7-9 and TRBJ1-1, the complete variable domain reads DTGVSQNPRHKITKRGQNVTFRCDPISEHNRLYWYRQTLGQGPEFLTYFQNEAQLEKSRLLSDRFSAERPKGSFSTLEIQRTEQGDSAMYLCASSLDRDLKNTEAFFGQGTRLTVV.

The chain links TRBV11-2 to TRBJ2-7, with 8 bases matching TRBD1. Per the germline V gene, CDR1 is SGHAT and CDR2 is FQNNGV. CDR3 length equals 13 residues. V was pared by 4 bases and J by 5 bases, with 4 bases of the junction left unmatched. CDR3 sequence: CASSWTGRNEQYF. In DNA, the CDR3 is TGTGCCAGCAGCTGGACAGGGCGGAACGAGCAGTACTTC.

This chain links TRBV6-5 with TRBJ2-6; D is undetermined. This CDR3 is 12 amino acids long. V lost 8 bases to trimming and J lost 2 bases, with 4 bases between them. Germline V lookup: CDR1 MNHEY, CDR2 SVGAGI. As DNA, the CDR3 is TGTGCCAGCGGCCCTGGGGCCAACGTCCTGACTTTC. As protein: CASGPGANVLTF.

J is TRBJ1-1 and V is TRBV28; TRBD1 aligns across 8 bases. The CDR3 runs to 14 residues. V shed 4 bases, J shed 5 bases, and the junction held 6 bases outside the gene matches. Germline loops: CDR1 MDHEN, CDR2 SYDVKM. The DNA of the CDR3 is TGTGCCAGCAGTTCCCAGGGGGCAGGGACTGAAGCTTTCTTT. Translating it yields CASSSQGAGTEAFF.

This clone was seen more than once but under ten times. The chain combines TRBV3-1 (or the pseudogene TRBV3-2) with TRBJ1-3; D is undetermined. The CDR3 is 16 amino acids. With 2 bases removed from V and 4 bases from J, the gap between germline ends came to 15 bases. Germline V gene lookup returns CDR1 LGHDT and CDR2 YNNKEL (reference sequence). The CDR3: CASSQSRWSSGNTIYF. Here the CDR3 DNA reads TGTGCCAGCAGCCAAAGCCGTTGGAGTTCGGGAAACACCATATATTTT.